This T cell receptor (beta chain) was observed in a study of T-cell memory formation after mild COVID-19. Study summary: Largely, the TCR clusters proved donor specific. Study findings and constraints: Cross-reactive memory seemingly joined, as some responding clones were found in pre-infection memory. Clones that got smaller from day 15 to 85 had even CD4/CD8, while clones growing later tipped toward CD4+.

As for this clonotype: Its specificity is unknown.

The CDR3 runs 13 residues. Germline CDR1 and CDR2: DFQATT and SNEGSKA (reference sequence). Trimming removed 3 bases from V and 3 bases from J; junction bases left unmatched: 5. TCRalpha and TCRbeta libraries used 5'RACE with constant-segment primers and UMIs. TCRdb analysed the 5' RACE reads with MiXCR anew, one entry per CDR3 protein. The table includes more than 400,000 distinct CDR3 sequences, around a sixth detected once. This TCR was recovered from an adult woman who had mild COVID-19 (a few samples of this study predate the infection). Cell type and time point are not known. Input material: PBMCs or a T cell subset sorted from them (not recorded which). J is TRBJ2-7 and V is TRBV20-1, with 7 bases identical to TRBD2. CDR3 region: CSARKAGNYEQYF. The CDR3 coding sequence is TGCAGTGCTAGGAAAGCGGGGAACTACGAGCAGTACTTC.